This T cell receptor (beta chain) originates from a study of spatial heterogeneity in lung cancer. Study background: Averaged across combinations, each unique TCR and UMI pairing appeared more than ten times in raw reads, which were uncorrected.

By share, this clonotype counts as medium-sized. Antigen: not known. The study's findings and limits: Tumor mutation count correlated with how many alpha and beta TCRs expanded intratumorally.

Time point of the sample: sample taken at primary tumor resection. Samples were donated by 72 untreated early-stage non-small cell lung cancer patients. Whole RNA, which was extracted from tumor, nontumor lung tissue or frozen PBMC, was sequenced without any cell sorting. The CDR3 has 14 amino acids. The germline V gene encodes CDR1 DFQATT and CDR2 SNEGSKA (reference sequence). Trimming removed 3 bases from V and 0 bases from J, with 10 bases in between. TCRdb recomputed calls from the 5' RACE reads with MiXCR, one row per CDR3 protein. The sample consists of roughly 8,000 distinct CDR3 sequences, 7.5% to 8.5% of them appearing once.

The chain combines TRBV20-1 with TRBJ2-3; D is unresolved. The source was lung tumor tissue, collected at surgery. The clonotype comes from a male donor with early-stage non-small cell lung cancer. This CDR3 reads CSASGLASTDTQYF. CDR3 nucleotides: TGCAGTGCTAGTGGCTTAGCTAGCACAGATACGCAGTATTTT.